This is a list of T cell receptor beta chains from one sample in a study of blood T cell repertoires in COVID-19. Assay used: immunoSEQ multiplex PCR; TCRdb lists only in-frame clones, some missing. The profile covers about 170,000 clones, with about nine tenths appearing a single time and roughly 3.5% taken by the ten largest. Sequencing used peripheral blood. All receptors come from a man in his 70s with acute or convalescent COVID-19. Both conserved end residues are part of each CDR3. Fields, in order: clone size, V gene, J gene, D gene, CDR3 DNA, CDR3 protein. A D gene is named only where the DNA matches it firmly. Some rows mark clone size as missing; the rest say once, few, many or name a class of expanded clone.

>.|TRBV5-1|TRBJ2-2|TRBD2
TGCGCCAGCAGTCTAAATAGCGGGAGGGCCGACACCGGGGAGCTGTTTTTT
CASSLNSGRADTGELFF
>.|TRBV5-1|TRBJ2-1|.
TGCGCCAGCAGCTTGGGGTACACAGTGGGGGCAGGAGAGCAGTTCTTC
CASSLGYTVGAGEQFF
>few|TRBV3-1/TRBV3-2|TRBJ1-1|.
TGTGCCAGCAGCCGAGGGGAGGGAGCTTTCTTT
CASSRGEGAFF
>.|TRBV24-1|TRBJ2-2|.
TGTGCCACCTCCCTGGGGGGGAACACCGGGGAGCTGTTTTTT
CATSLGGNTGELFF
>.|TRBV19|TRBJ2-5|TRBD1
TGTGCCAGTAGTGTCGACAGGGAAGAGACCCAGTACTTC
CASSVDREETQYF
>once|TRBV3-1/TRBV3-2|TRBJ2-3|.
TGTGCCAGCAGCTCACAGGAGGATACGCAGTATTTT
CASSSQEDTQYF
>.|TRBV7-2|TRBJ2-7|TRBD1
TGTGCCAGCAGCTTAGCCGGGACAGGCCCCTACGAGCAGTACTTC
CASSLAGTGPYEQYF
>.|TRBV29-1|TRBJ1-2|.
TGCAGCGTTGAAATTCTCCTCTCCAACTATGGCTACACCTTC
CSVEILLSNYGYTF
>.|TRBV28|TRBJ2-7|.
TGTGCCAGCAGCCTTCAGTACGAGCAGTACTTC
CASSLQYEQYF
>.|TRBV11-2|TRBJ2-5|TRBD1
TGTGCCAGCAGCAATCTCCGACAGGGGCGGGAGACCCAGTACTTC
CASSNLRQGRETQYF
>.|TRBV9|TRBJ1-5|.
TGTGCCAGCAGCGTAGGGCCAGGTGTCGGTCAGCCCCAGCATTTT
CASSVGPGVGQPQHF
>once|TRBV5-1|TRBJ2-2|.
TGCGCCAGCAGCTTGCTAGGTCTGCCCGGGGAGCTGTTTTTT
CASSLLGLPGELFF
>.|TRBV10-1|TRBJ2-7|.
TGCGCCAGCAGCGACGGGGGAGTGCCCCACGAGCAGTACTTC
CASSDGGVPHEQYF
>.|TRBV28|TRBJ1-5|.
TGTGCCAGCAGTCCTGAATACAGGGTTAGCAATCAGCCCCAGCATTTT
CASSPEYRVSNQPQHF
>.|TRBV25-1|TRBJ1-5|.
TGTGCCAGCAGTCCGAGGACAGCGGGGCAGCCCCAGCATTTT
CASSPRTAGQPQHF
>.|TRBV28|TRBJ2-5|TRBD1
TGTGCCAGCAGTTTAGACAGGGTCTACCAAGAGACCCAGTACTTC
CASSLDRVYQETQYF
>.|TRBV28|TRBJ1-5|.
TGTGCCAGCAGTTTCCTACATCGGCAACTACAGCCCCAGCATTTT
CASSFLHRQLQPQHF
>.|TRBV27|TRBJ2-7|.
TGTGCCAGCAGTTTCGGGACTCAACAGCAGTACTTC
CASSFGTQQQYF
>.|TRBV5-1|TRBJ1-1|TRBD1
TGCGCCAGCTCAGGGGGAAGGAACACTGAAGCTTTCTTT
CASSGGRNTEAFF
>.|TRBV9|TRBJ1-3|.
TGTGCCAGCAGCGTAGCTCCGACAGAAACCTCTGGAAACACCATATATTTT
CASSVAPTETSGNTIYF
>.|TRBV7-7|TRBJ2-1|.
TGTGCCAGCAGCTTGTCCGGAGGATACAATGAGCAGTTCTTC
CASSLSGGYNEQFF
>.|TRBV28|TRBJ1-5|TRBD1
TGTGCCAGCAGGCGAGGACAGGGGGCGATTCAGCCCCAGCATTTT
CASRRGQGAIQPQHF
>once|TRBV11-3|TRBJ2-7|TRBD1
TGTGCCAGCAGCTTAACCGGGACAGGGGGCTACGAGCAGTACTTC
CASSLTGTGGYEQYF